This entry lists 6 T cell receptor beta chains sequenced from one sample in a study of blood T cell repertoires in COVID-19. Profiling relied on immunoSEQ multiplex PCR, and the TCRdb table lists in-frame clones only, not all of them. The sample shows around 460,000 clones, roughly 90% of them seen only once. Sequenced input: peripheral blood. The receptors stem from a man between 18 and 29 years old with COVID-19, enrolled during active disease.

The chain employs TRBV7-6 and TRBJ2-2; 8 bases are a match to TRBD2. V was clipped by 3 bases and J by 1 base; unmatched bases: 1. This CDR3 comprises 15 residues. CDR1 and CDR2 from the germline V gene are SGHVS and FNYEAQ. This CDR3 is CASSLGLGNTGELFF. The CDR3, as DNA: TGTGCCAGCAGCTTGGGACTAGGGAACACCGGGGAGCTGTTTTTT. Full variable domain (rest looked up from reference TRBV7-6 and TRBJ2-2): GAGVSQSPRYKVTKRGQDVALRCDPISGHVSLYWYRQALGQGPEFLTYFNYEAQQDKSGLPNDRFSAERPEGSISTLTIQRTEQRDSAMYRCASSLGLGNTGELFFGEGSRLTVL.

The V call is TRBV7-9, the J call TRBJ1-2, with 8 positions matching TRBD1. This CDR3 contains 15 residues. From germline, CDR1 is SEHNR and CDR2 FQNEAQ (reference sequence). The V gene end was trimmed by 2 bases and the J gene end by 6 bases; junction bases not matched to a gene: 8. The CDR3 loop reads CASSLPLDRADGYTF. CDR3 nucleotide sequence: TGTGCCAGCAGCTTACCTTTGGACAGGGCGGATGGCTACACCTTC.

The rearrangement joins TRBV10-1 to TRBJ2-1; D possibly corresponds to TRBD1 (6 bases). The V and J ends lost 5 bases and 8 bases respectively, with 10 bases between them. Germline CDR1 and CDR2: WNHNN and SYGVQD (reference sequence). The CDR3 covers 12 residues. The CDR3 sequence is CASSFTGYEQFF. The CDR3 coding sequence is TGCGCCAGCAGTTTTACAGGGTATGAGCAGTTCTTC.

The V gene is TRBV4-1, the J gene TRBJ2-7, with D possibly being TRBD1 (5 bases). V gave up 2 bases and J gave up 0 bases, with 8 bases separating them. This CDR3 has 14 residues. Looked up from germline, CDR1 is MGHRA and CDR2 is YSYEKL. This CDR3 reads CASSQRQGSYEQYF. The CDR3 DNA is TGCGCCAGCAGCCAACGTCAGGGCTCCTACGAGCAGTACTTC.

This chain links TRBV12-3 or TRBV12-4 with TRBJ2-2, with a tentative D call TRBD2 (6 bases). The CDR3 contains 13 residues. The ends were cut back, 10 bases at V and 0 bases at J, with 9 bases in the middle. Here the CDR3 DNA reads TGTGCCACCGGGGGATCGAACACCGGGGAGCTGTTTTTT. The encoded protein is CATGGSNTGELFF.

The V gene is TRBV7-9, the J gene TRBJ2-7; 7 bases are a match to TRBD2. The CDR3 contains 17 residues. The V gene's germline CDR1 is SEHNR and CDR2 FQNEAQ (reference sequence). V lost 5 bases, J lost 0 bases, and 13 bases stayed unmatched. The CDR3 DNA sequence: TGTGCCAGCAGCGGACTAGAGTCGTACGGCGGCTCCTACGAGCAGTACTTC. Translated: CASSGLESYGGSYEQYF.